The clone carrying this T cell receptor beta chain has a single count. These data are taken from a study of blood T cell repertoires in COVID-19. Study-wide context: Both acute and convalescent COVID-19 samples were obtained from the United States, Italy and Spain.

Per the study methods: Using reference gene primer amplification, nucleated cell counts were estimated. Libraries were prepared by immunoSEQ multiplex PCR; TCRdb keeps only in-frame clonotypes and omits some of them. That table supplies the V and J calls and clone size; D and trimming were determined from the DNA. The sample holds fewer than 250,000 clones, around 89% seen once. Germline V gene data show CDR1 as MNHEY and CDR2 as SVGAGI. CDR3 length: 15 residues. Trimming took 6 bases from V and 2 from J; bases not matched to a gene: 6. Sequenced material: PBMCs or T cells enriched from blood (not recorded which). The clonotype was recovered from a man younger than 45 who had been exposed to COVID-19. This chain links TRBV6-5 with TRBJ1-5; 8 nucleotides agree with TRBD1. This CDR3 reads CASSLDRAGNQPQHF. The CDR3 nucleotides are TGTGCCAGCAGCTTGGACAGGGCGGGCAATCAGCCCCAGCATTTT.